The table lists the clone carrying this T cell receptor beta chain with a count of one. The CDR3 is made up of 16 amino acids. The germline V gene has CDR1 WNHNN and CDR2 SYGVQD (reference sequence). V lost 6 bases, J lost 3 bases, and 11 bases stayed unmatched. The data are from a study of blood T cell repertoires in COVID-19. Study at large: Acute and convalescent COVID-19 samples came from the United States, Italy and Spain.

Original processing notes: Reference gene primer amplification gave nucleated cell count estimates. Sequencing was performed with immunoSEQ multiplex PCR; in TCRdb, only in-frame clones are kept and a portion is missing. V, J and clone size derive from that table, while D and trimming were established from the DNA sequence. The data hold 60,000 to 85,000 clones, with approximately 83% observed a single time. V usage is TRBV10-1 and J usage is TRBJ1-1; 9 bases match TRBD1. Sequenced material: peripheral blood. The TCR was taken from a human donor in a cohort sampled during active COVID-19. The DNA of the CDR3 is TGCGCCAGCAGCCCCGGACAGGGGCAGGGGGACACTGAAGCTTTCTTT. The encoded protein is CASSPGQGQGDTEAFF.